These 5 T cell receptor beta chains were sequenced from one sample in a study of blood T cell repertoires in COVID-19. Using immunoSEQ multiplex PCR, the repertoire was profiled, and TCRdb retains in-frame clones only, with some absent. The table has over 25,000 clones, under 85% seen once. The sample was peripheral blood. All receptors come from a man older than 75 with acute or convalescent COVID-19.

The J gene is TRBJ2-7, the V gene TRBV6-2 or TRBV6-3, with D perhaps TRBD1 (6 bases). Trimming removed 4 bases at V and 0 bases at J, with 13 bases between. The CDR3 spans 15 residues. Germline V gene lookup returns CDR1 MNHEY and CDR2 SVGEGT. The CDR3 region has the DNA TGTGCCAGCAGTTCCGGGACACCTATCTCCTACGAGCAGTACTTC. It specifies CASSSGTPISYEQYF.

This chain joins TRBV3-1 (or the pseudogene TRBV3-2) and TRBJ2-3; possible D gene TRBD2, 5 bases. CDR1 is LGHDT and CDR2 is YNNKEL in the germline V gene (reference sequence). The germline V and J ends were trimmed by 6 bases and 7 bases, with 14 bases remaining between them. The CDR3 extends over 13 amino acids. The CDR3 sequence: CASSRLGENTQYF. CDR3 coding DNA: TGTGCCAGCAGTCGCCTCGGGGAGAATACGCAGTATTTT.

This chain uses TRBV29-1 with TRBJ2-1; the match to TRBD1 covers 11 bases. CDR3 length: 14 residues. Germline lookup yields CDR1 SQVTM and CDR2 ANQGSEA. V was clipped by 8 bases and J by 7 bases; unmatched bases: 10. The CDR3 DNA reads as TGCAGCATGATGGACAGGGGGCTAGTAAATGAGCAGTTCTTC. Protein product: CSMMDRGLVNEQFF.

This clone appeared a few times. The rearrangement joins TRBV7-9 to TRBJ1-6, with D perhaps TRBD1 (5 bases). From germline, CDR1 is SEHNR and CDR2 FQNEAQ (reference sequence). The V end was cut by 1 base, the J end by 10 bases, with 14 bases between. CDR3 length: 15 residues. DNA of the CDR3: TGTGCCAGCAGCTTAGGGGGGGAGGCAGGGTCACCCCTCCACTTT. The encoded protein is CASSLGGEAGSPLHF.

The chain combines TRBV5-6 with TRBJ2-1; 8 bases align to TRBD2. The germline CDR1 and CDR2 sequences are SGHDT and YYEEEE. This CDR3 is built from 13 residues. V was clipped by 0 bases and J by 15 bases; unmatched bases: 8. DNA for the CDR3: TGTGCCAGCAGCTTGGGAGCGGGGGTGCCCTCGTTCTTC. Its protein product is CASSLGAGVPSFF.